This entry lists 24 T cell receptor beta chains sequenced from one sample in a study of blood T cell repertoires in COVID-19. Assay used: immunoSEQ multiplex PCR; TCRdb lists only in-frame clones, some missing. The sample carries roughly 65,000 clones, more than 75% recorded once. The sequenced sample consisted of peripheral blood. These receptors were taken from a woman aged 55-70 years with acute or convalescent COVID-19.

J is TRBJ2-5 and V is TRBV9, with 16 nucleotides matching TRBD2. Germline lookup yields CDR1 SGDLS and CDR2 YYNGEE. With V trimmed by 3 bases and J by 4 bases, 6 bases remained unmatched. This CDR3 is built from 17 residues. The CDR3 DNA reads TGTGCCAGCAGCGCGGGACTAGCGGGGGGGATCGGAGAGACCCAGTACTTC. Amino acid sequence: CASSAGLAGGIGETQYF.

The CDR3 nucleotides read TGTGCCAGCAGCCAAGTGAGGGCACCAAATGAAAAACTGTTTTTT. The encoded protein is CASSQVRAPNEKLFF. This chain links TRBV3-1 (or the pseudogene TRBV3-2) with TRBJ1-4; D remains unclear. Germline assignment: CDR1 LGHDT and CDR2 YNNKEL (reference sequence). V was trimmed by 1 base and J by 5 bases, leaving 11 bases between them. This CDR3 has 15 amino acids.

The chain links TRBV6-1 to TRBJ1-3; D is unresolved. V was trimmed by 2 bases and J by 1 base, leaving 15 bases between them. This CDR3 region has 17 residues. Looked up from germline, CDR1 is MNHNS and CDR2 is SASEGT. In DNA, the CDR3 is TGTGCCAGCAGTGAAAGTTCGGGTGCTAGTTCTGGAAACACCATATATTTT. This sequence encodes CASSESSGASSGNTIYF.

The chain combines TRBV28 with TRBJ2-3; the match to TRBD2 covers 7 bases. The CDR3 is 15 amino acids. J was trimmed by 2 bases and V by 2 bases; bases with no gene match: 4. Germline CDR1 is MDHEN and CDR2 is SYDVKM. The CDR3 nucleotides read TGTGCCAGCAGTTTAGACGGGGGGAACACAGATACGCAGTATTTT. It translates to CASSLDGGNTDTQYF.

The chain couples TRBV5-1 to TRBJ2-3, with 9 bases fitting TRBD1. The V and J ends lost 1 base and 4 bases, in that order; junction bases with no gene match: 4. The germline V gene encodes CDR1 SGHRS and CDR2 YFSETQ. CDR3 length: 15 amino acids. CDR3 sequence reads: CASSLLQGASDTQYF. The DNA of the CDR3 is TGCGCCAGCAGCTTGTTACAGGGGGCATCAGATACGCAGTATTTT.

The CDR3 protein is CASSLGGRDGEQYF. DNA of the CDR3: TGTGCCAGCAGCTTAGGTGGGCGGGATGGCGAGCAGTACTTC. The chain uses TRBV7-9 and TRBJ2-7; possibly TRBD2 for D (6 bases). Trimming left V 1 base short and J 6 bases short, with 13 bases between. CDR1 is SEHNR and CDR2 is FQNEAQ in the germline V gene (reference sequence). CDR3 size: 14 residues.

This chain connects TRBV5-1 to TRBJ2-3; TRBD2 is a possible D gene (6 bases). This CDR3 is built from 16 residues. Deletions cut 0 bases from V and 1 base from J, with 12 bases between. Germline V CDR1 and CDR2: SGHRS, YFSETQ. DNA for the CDR3: TGCGCCAGCAGCTTGGAGGGGCGGGGTGGCACAGATACGCAGTATTTT. Amino acids: CASSLEGRGGTDTQYF.

This rearrangement joins TRBV7-9 to TRBJ1-2; the D gene is possibly TRBD1 (5 bases). CDR3 length equals 13 residues. CDR1 and CDR2 from the germline V gene are SEHNR and FQNEAQ (reference sequence). V was shortened by 5 bases and J by 5 bases, with 12 bases between the two germline ends. CDR3 region: CASSLTGPYGYTF. CDR3 DNA: TGTGCCAGCAGCCTTACAGGCCCATATGGCTACACCTTC.

The rearrangement links TRBV10-3 to TRBJ1-1; 12 positions match TRBD1. With V trimmed by 6 bases and J by 4 bases, 6 bases remained unmatched. CDR3 size: 15 residues. Germline V gives CDR1 ENHRY, CDR2 SYGVKD. In nucleotides, the CDR3 is TGTGCCATCAGGCCCGGGACAGGGGGCATCACTGAAGCTTTCTTT. Encoded protein: CAIRPGTGGITEAFF.

The chain carries TRBV2 and TRBJ1-5; D is ambiguous. V was shortened by 5 bases and J by 1 base, with 9 bases between the two germline ends. Germline assignment: CDR1 SNHLY and CDR2 FYNNEI. The CDR3 covers 14 residues. Here the CDR3 reads CASSFGESNQPQHF. CDR3 nucleotides: TGTGCCAGCAGTTTTGGTGAGAGCAATCAGCCCCAGCATTTT.

The rearrangement links TRBV7-6 to TRBJ2-3; weak D call: TRBD1 (6 bases). Germline CDR1 and CDR2: SGHVS and FNYEAQ. V lost 4 bases to trimming and J lost 2 bases, with 13 bases between them. The CDR3 totals 15 residues. CDR3 in amino acids: CASSWTGTNTDTQYF. The CDR3 coding sequence is TGTGCCAGCAGCTGGACCGGGACAAACACAGATACGCAGTATTTT.

This chain connects TRBV19 to TRBJ1-1; a weak D match, TRBD1 (5 bases). CDR3 length: 14 amino acids. The germline gives CDR1 LNHDA, CDR2 SQIVND (reference sequence). With 3 bases removed from V and 5 bases from J, the gap between germline ends came to 13 bases. The CDR3 spells CASSMGRGGTEAFF. The CDR3 DNA follows: TGTGCCAGTAGTATGGGACGGGGAGGGACTGAAGCTTTCTTT.

This clone was recorded only once. The genes are TRBV5-5 and TRBJ2-2; 10 nucleotides align to TRBD1. The germline V gene has CDR1 SGHKS and CDR2 YYEKEE (reference sequence). This CDR3 contains 16 residues. V lost 2 bases to trimming and J lost 4 bases; unmatched junction nucleotides: 5. The CDR3 here is CASSFRQGASTGELFF. The DNA for the CDR3 is TGTGCCAGCAGCTTTAGACAGGGGGCGAGCACCGGGGAGCTGTTTTTT.

This clone was recorded only once. The V gene is TRBV6-6, the J gene TRBJ1-4; D not certain. Trimming stripped 2 bases from V and 3 bases from J, with 13 bases between. The CDR3 extends over 16 amino acids. Germline V gene data show CDR1 as MNHNY and CDR2 as SVGAGI (reference sequence). CDR3 sequence: CASSYPPRRPNEKLFF. The CDR3 nucleotides are TGTGCCAGCAGTTACCCCCCCAGGAGGCCTAATGAAAAACTGTTTTTT.

DNA of the CDR3: TGTGCCAGCAGCTTGCCTACTGGGGGACTAGCGGGGGCTTGGACCCAGTACTTC. Translation: CASSLPTGGLAGAWTQYF. This sequence joins TRBV7-8 and TRBJ2-5; 14 bases fit TRBD2. The germline V gene has CDR1 SGHVS and CDR2 FQNEAQ. The CDR3 is made up of 18 amino acids. V was pared by 3 bases and J by 7 bases, with 13 bases of the junction left unmatched.

The chain is built from TRBV4-2 and TRBJ2-7, with 7 bases lining up with TRBD2. The CDR3 totals 17 residues. Trimming removed 4 bases from V and 1 base from J; junction bases left unmatched: 13. Germline-derived CDR1 and CDR2 are LGHNA and YNFKEQ. CDR3 in amino acids: CASSPRLKRGSSYEQYF. The CDR3 bases are TGTGCCAGCAGCCCCCGTCTCAAGCGGGGCAGTTCCTACGAGCAGTACTTC.

The J gene is TRBJ2-5, the V gene TRBV2; TRBD2 might be the D (5 bases). Germline values: CDR1 SNHLY, CDR2 FYNNEI. Trimming cost V 6 bases and J 0 bases, with 14 bases left between them. The CDR3 covers 15 residues. CDR3 sequence reads: CASRAGVLYQETQYF. The CDR3, as DNA: TGTGCCAGCAGGGCCGGGGTCCTGTACCAAGAGACCCAGTACTTC.

This clone was seen a handful of times. This chain connects TRBV2 to TRBJ2-3; D may be TRBD1 (6 bases). In germline, CDR1 is SNHLY, CDR2 FYNNEI. CDR3 size: 15 residues. Trimming pared 7 bases from V and 0 bases from J, leaving 14 bases between. The CDR3 region has the DNA TGTGCCAGCACAGTTCAGGGGCCTAGCACAGATACGCAGTATTTT. It yields the protein CASTVQGPSTDTQYF.

This rearrangement joins TRBV13 to TRBJ2-3, with 7 bases aligning to TRBD2. This CDR3 is 15 amino acids long. The ends lost 4 bases at V and 5 bases at J; junction bases unmatched: 9. Germline V gene sequence: CDR1 PRHDT, CDR2 FYEKMQ (reference sequence). The CDR3 bases are TGTGCCAGCAGCTGGAACCGCGGGGGACTAGATACGCAGTATTTT. Its protein is CASSWNRGGLDTQYF.

The chain employs TRBV28 and TRBJ1-2; unclear D gene. The CDR3 loop spans 14 amino acids. V lost 5 bases and J 5 bases, leaving 15 bases between the germline ends. CDR1 is MDHEN and CDR2 is SYDVKM in the germline V gene. The CDR3 reads CASSIEESPYGYTF. The CDR3 DNA sequence: TGTGCCAGCAGTATTGAGGAATCCCCATATGGCTACACCTTC.

The V gene is TRBV6-1, the J gene TRBJ2-7; TRBD1 agrees at 11 bases. The CDR3 loop spans 16 amino acids. V gave up 2 bases and J gave up 0 bases; unmatched junction bases: 3. CDR1 MNHNS and CDR2 SASEGT come from the germline V gene. The CDR3 coding sequence is TGTGCCAGCAGTGAACCAGGGACAGGGGGCTCCTACGAGCAGTACTTC. It translates to CASSEPGTGGSYEQYF.

The chain carries TRBV12-3 or TRBV12-4 and TRBJ2-3; D is unclear. The CDR3 has 13 residues. Trimming took 4 bases from V and 0 from J, leaving 5 bases between them. The chain's CDR3 is CASSSGSTDTQYF. In DNA form, the CDR3 reads TGTGCCAGCAGTTCCGGGAGCACAGATACGCAGTATTTT.

The gene calls are TRBV9 and TRBJ1-4; 7 bases match TRBD1. The ends lost 1 base at V and 8 bases at J; junction bases unmatched: 11. The CDR3 is made up of 16 amino acids. In germline, CDR1 is SGDLS, CDR2 YYNGEE. Written as DNA, the CDR3 is TGTGCCAGCAGCGTACGGGACAGCCGTAACGGAGAAAAACTGTTTTTT. Its translation: CASSVRDSRNGEKLFF.

The rearrangement joins TRBV9 to TRBJ2-2; D uncertain. Germline V gives CDR1 SGDLS, CDR2 YYNGEE. The length of the CDR3 is 13 residues. V was trimmed by 0 bases and J by 6 bases, leaving 6 bases between them. The CDR3 spells CASSVGASGELFF. CDR3 DNA: TGTGCCAGCAGCGTAGGGGCGTCCGGGGAGCTGTTTTTT.